This TCR beta chain originates from a study of vaccination and CD4 T cells after COVID-19. Looking at the study overall: Of the convalescent patients, who were SARS-CoV-2 positive by nasal swab PCR, fewer than ten had mild and one severe disease.

Sequenced with the Oncomine TCR Beta short-read assay was DNA taken from cultured CD4+ T cells. DNA came from CD4+ T cells after culture. MiXCR was run by TCRdb on the PCR reads, yielding one entry per CDR3 protein. The table records about 20,000 distinct CDR3 sequences, about 43% of them present only once. With regard to this clonotype: The antigen is not known.

This sample's time point: late sampling 161 to 241 days after vaccination in a few convalescent patients. Treatment reported: roughly 10-day PBMC culture with coronavirus spike peptide pools or control peptides (ViraFEST assay). Once peptide pools had expanded antigen-specific T cells, ViraFEST sequenced TCRs. Every positive PCR date fell between March and December 2020, earlier than the US Alpha, Beta and Delta variants. Between the trimmed V and J ends, which lost 2 bases and 3 bases, there was a span of 4 bases. The CDR3 has 13 residues. Germline lookup yields CDR1 SGHTA and CDR2 FQGTGA. This receptor was taken from a human donor who had recovered from COVID-19. The chain carries TRBV7-3 and TRBJ2-2; no definite D call. Sequences were derived from CD4+ T cells from blood, cultured in vitro, sampled about 7 months after SARS-CoV-2 vaccination. The CDR3 sequence is CASSLQDTGELFF. CDR3 coding DNA: TGTGCCAGCAGCTTACAGGACACCGGGGAGCTGTTTTTT. The variable domain in full, completed from reference TRBV7-3 and TRBJ2-2, reads GAGVSQTPSNKVTEKGKYVELRCDPISGHTALYWYRQSLGQGPEFLIYFQGTGAADDSGLPNDRFFAVRPEGSVSTLKIQRTERGDSAVYLCASSLQDTGELFFGEGSRLTVL.